This TCR beta chain is from a study of T cell responses to AZD1222 COVID-19 vaccine. Study findings and constraints: Among those given AZD1222, only five or six were seropositive at baseline. The reported proportion of spike-specific TCRs targeting unmutated variant regions was nearly half. Clonal diversity was possibly underestimated, and the donors were mostly white British, with more females.

Data came from immunoSEQ multiplex PCR; TCRdb stores just in-frame clones and leaves some out. Found here are about 99,000 clones, around nine tenths of them singletons; the top ten hold around 3.1%. Trimming removed 3 bases at V and 4 bases at J, with 14 bases between. Germline loops: CDR1 SGHDT, CDR2 YYEEEE. This CDR3 has 14 amino acids. With regard to this clone: Its antigen is still unknown.

The chain couples TRBV5-6 to TRBJ2-7, with D possibly being TRBD1 or TRBD2 (6 bases each). This material consisted of peripheral blood, taken on day 0 of AZD1222 vaccination. This receptor was taken from an adult in good health. This CDR3 reads CASSSPQGGYEQYF. CDR3 DNA: TGTGCCAGCAGCTCCCCCCAAGGGGGGTACGAGCAGTACTTC.